This TCR beta chain was captured in a study of untreated major depressive disorder. This CDR3 is 16 amino acids long. CDR1 SGHRS and CDR2 YFSETQ come from the germline V gene. Unmatched junction bases numbered 9, after V lost 4 bases and J lost 7 bases. Profiled with immunoSEQ multiplex PCR; TCRdb holds only in-frame clones, not every one. The repertoire holds approximately 24,000 clones, with roughly nine tenths as singletons. Findings and limits, study-wide: Compared with controls, depressed patients showed more TRBV05-01 (Vbeta 5.1) usage in CD4+ T cells.

Among patients, depression was moderate to severe. Donors lacked major illness, comorbidities, regular medication, drug use, or heavy drinking. Concerning this clone itself: Its target is not known.

Sequencing was done on a sample of CD4+ T cells from PBMCs. This TCR derives from a woman aged 25 to 39 with major depressive disorder. The chain uses TRBV5-1 and TRBJ2-1, with 12 positions matching TRBD2. Here the CDR3 reads CASSRVAGTSGNEQFF. CDR3 in DNA: TGCGCCAGCAGCCGGGTTGCCGGGACTAGCGGGAATGAGCAGTTCTTC.